The source of this T cell receptor beta chain is a study of T cells in pancreatic ductal adenocarcinoma. Turning to this clone: The target antigen is unknown.

Selected pancreatic ductal adenocarcinoma patients had undergone surgery without neoadjuvant therapy. Study-level points and caveats: Results skew toward the minority of patients with early-stage disease.

Method: immunoSEQ multiplex PCR; TCRdb's copy keeps in-frame clones and lacks some. The sample holds roughly 100,000 clones; around 96% are singletons and the top ten take roughly 3%. The V gene end was trimmed by 5 bases and the J gene end by 7 bases; junction bases not matched to a gene: 10. The CDR3 length is 15 residues. Per germline, CDR1 SGHVS and CDR2 FQNEAQ. Sample: PBMCs. This clonotype was obtained from a human donor with pancreatic ductal adenocarcinoma. The gene calls are TRBV7-8 and TRBJ1-4; TRBD1 aligns across 7 bases. The CDR3 DNA reads TGTGCCAGCAGCCCGACCGGGGACAGTGCTGAAAAACTGTTTTTT. Its translation: CASSPTGDSAEKLFF.